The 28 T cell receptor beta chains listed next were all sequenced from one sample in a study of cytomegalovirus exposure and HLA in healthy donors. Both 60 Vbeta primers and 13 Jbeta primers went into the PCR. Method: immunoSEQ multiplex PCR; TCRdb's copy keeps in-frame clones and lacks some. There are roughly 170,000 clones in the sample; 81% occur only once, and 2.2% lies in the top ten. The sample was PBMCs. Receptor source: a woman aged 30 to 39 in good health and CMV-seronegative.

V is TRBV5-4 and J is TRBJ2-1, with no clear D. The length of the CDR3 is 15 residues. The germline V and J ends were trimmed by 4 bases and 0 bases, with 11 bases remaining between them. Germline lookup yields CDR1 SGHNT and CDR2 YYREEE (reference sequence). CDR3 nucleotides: TGTGCCAGCAGCCAACCCGTTAGCTCCTACAATGAGCAGTTCTTC. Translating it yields CASSQPVSSYNEQFF.

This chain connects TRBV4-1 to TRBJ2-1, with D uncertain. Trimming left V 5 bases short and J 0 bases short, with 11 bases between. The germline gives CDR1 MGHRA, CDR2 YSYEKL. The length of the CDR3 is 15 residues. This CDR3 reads CASSTASPSYNEQFF. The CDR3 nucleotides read TGCGCCAGCAGCACCGCTAGTCCCTCCTACAATGAGCAGTTCTTC.

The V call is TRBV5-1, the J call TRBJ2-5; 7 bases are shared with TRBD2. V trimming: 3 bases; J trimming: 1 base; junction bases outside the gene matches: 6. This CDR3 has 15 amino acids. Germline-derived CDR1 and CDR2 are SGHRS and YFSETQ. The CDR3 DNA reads TGCGCCAGCAGCTCTTCTAGCGGACTCCAAGAGACCCAGTACTTC. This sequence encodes CASSSSSGLQETQYF.

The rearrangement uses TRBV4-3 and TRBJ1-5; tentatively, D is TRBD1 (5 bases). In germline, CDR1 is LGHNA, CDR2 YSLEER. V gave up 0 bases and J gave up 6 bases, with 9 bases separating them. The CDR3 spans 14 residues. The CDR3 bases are TGCGCCAGCAGCCAAGATCGCGGGGGTCAGCCCCAGCATTTT. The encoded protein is CASSQDRGGQPQHF.

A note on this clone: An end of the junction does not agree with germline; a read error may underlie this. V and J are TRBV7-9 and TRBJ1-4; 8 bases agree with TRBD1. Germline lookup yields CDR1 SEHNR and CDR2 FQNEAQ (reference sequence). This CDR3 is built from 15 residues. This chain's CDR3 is CSSSPSRDRSEKLFF. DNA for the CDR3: TGTTCCAGCAGCCCCTCCCGGGACAGGAGTGAAAAACTGTTTTTT.

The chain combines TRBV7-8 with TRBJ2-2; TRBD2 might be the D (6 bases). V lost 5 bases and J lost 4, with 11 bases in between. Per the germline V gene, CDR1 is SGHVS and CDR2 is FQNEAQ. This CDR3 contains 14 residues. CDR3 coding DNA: TGTGCCAGCAGCCGGCAGGGAGGCACCGGGGAGCTGTTTTTT. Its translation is CASSRQGGTGELFF.

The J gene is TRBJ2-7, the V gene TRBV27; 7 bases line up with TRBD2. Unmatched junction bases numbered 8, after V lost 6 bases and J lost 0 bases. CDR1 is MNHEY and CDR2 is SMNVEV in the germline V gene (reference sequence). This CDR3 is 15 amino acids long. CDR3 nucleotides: TGTGCCAGCAGCCTCACTAGCGACCACTCCTACGAGCAGTACTTC. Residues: CASSLTSDHSYEQYF.

The CDR3 DNA follows: TGTGCCAGTGCTTCGGGACTAGGGCTCTACAATGAGCAGTTCTTC. Protein sequence: CASASGLGLYNEQFF. J is TRBJ2-1 and V is TRBV19; TRBD2 matches 8 bases. V lost 8 bases to trimming and J lost 3 bases; unmatched junction nucleotides: 9. Germline CDR1 reads LNHDA; CDR2 reads SQIVND (reference sequence). CDR3 length: 15 residues.

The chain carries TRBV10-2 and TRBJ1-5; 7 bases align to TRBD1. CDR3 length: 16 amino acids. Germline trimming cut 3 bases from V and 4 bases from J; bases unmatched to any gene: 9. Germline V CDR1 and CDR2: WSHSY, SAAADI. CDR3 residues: CASSDSGTAWNQPQHF. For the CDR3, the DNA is TGCGCCAGCAGTGATTCGGGGACAGCGTGGAATCAGCCCCAGCATTTT.

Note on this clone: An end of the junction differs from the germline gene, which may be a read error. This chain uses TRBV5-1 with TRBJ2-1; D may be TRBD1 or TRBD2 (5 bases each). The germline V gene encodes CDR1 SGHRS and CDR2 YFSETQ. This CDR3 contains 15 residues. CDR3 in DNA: TGCGCCCGCAGCTTGGGGCGGGCCCGGGTGAATGAGCAGTTCTTC. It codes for CARSLGRARVNEQFF.

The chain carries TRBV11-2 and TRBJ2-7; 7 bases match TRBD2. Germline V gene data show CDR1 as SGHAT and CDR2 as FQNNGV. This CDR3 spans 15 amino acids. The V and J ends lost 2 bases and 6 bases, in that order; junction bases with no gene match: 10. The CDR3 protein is CASSLRAGVSPEQYF. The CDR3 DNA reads TGTGCCAGCAGCTTACGGGCGGGAGTGTCCCCCGAGCAGTACTTC.

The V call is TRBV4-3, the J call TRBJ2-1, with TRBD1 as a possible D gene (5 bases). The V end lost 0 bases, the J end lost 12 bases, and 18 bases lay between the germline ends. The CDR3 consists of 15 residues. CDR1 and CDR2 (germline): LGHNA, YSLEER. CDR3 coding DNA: TGCGCCAGCAGCCAAGATAGAAACCCACCAGGGTGGCAGTTCTTC. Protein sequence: CASSQDRNPPGWQFF.

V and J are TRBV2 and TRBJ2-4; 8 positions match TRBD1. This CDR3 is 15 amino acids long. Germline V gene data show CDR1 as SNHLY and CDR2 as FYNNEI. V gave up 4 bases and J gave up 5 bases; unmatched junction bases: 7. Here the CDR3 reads CASSVQGARENIQYF. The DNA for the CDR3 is TGTGCCAGCAGTGTGCAGGGGGCCCGAGAAAACATTCAGTACTTC.

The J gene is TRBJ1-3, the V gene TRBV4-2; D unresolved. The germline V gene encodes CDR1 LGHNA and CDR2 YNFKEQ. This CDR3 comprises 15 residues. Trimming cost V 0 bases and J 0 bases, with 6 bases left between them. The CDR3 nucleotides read TGTGCCAGCAGCCAAGAGTCCCTCTCTGGAAACACCATATATTTT. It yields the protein CASSQESLSGNTIYF.

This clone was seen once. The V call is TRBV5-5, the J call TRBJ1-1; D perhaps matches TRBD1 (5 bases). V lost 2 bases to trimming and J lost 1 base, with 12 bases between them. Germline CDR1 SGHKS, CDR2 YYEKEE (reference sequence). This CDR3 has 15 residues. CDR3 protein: CASSFRGGSNTEAFF. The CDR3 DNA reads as TGTGCCAGCAGCTTTCGCGGGGGTTCGAACACTGAAGCTTTCTTT.

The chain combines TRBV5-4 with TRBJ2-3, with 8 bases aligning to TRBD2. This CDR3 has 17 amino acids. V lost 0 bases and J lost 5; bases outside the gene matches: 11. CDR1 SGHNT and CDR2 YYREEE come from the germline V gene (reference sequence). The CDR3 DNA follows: TGTGCCAGCAGCTTGGGCCCCCTGGCGGGAGGAGTAGATACGCAGTATTTT. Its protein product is CASSLGPLAGGVDTQYF. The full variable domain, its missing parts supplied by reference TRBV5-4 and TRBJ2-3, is ETGVTQSPTHLIKTRGQQVTLRCSSQSGHNTVSWYQQALGQGPQFIFQYYREEENGRGNFPPRFSGLQFPNYSSELNVNALELDDSALYLCASSLGPLAGGVDTQYFGPGTRLTVL.

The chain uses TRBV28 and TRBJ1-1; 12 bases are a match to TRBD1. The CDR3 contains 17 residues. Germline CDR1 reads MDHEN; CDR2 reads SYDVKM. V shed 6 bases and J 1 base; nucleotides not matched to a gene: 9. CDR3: CASRLRDRGRRNTEAFF. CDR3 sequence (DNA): TGTGCCAGCAGACTCCGGGACAGGGGGCGTAGGAACACTGAAGCTTTCTTT.

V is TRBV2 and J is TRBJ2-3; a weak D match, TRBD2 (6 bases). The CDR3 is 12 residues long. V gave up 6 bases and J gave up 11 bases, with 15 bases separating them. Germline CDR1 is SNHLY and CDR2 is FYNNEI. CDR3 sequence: CASRKTGTEQYF. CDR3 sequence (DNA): TGTGCCAGCAGGAAGACCGGGACTGAGCAGTATTTT.

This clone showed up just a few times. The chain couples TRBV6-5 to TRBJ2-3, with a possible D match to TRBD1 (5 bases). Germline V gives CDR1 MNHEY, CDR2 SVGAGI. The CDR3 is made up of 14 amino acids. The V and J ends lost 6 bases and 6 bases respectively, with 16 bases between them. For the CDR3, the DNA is TGTGCCAGCAGCCGAAGGGGCTGGATGGATACGCAGTATTTT. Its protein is CASSRRGWMDTQYF.

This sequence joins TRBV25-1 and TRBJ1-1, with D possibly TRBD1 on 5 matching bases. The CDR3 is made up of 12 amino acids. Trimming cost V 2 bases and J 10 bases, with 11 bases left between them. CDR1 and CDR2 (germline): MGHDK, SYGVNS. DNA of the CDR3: TGTGCCAGCAGTGAAAAGCGGGACGTAGCTTTCTTT. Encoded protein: CASSEKRDVAFF.

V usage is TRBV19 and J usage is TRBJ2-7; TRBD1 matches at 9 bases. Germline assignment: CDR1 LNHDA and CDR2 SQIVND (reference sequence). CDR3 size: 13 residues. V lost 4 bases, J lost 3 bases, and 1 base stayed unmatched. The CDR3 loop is CASSRTGDYEQYF. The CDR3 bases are TGTGCCAGTAGTAGGACAGGGGACTACGAGCAGTACTTC.

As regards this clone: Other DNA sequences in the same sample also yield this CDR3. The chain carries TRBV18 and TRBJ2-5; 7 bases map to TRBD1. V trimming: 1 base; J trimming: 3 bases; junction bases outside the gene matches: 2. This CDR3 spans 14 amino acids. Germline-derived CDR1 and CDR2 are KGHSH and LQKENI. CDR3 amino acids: CASSPRQGKETQYF. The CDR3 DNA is TGTGCCAGCTCACCACGACAGGGCAAAGAGACCCAGTACTTC.

The DNA of the CDR3 is TGTGCCAGCAGCCTAAGCTATAGCAATCAGCCCCAGCATTTT. It translates to CASSLSYSNQPQHF. The V and J genes are TRBV27 and TRBJ1-5; no clear D gene. The germline V gene has CDR1 MNHEY and CDR2 SMNVEV (reference sequence). V lost 6 bases and J 0 bases, leaving 9 bases between the germline ends. This CDR3 has 14 amino acids.

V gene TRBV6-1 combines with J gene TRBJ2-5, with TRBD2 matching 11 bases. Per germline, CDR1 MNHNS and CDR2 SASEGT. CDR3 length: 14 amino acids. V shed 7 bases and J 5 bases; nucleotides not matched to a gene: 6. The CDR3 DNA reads TGTGCCAGCACCTTAGCGGGAGGGCGGGAGACCCAGTACTTC. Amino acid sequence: CASTLAGGRETQYF.

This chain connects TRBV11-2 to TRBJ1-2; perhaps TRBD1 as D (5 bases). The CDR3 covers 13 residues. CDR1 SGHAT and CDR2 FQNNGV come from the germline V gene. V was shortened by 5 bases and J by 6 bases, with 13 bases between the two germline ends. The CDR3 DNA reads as TGTGCCAGCAGCCCGCGGAAGGGGCATGGCTACACCTTC. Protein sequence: CASSPRKGHGYTF.

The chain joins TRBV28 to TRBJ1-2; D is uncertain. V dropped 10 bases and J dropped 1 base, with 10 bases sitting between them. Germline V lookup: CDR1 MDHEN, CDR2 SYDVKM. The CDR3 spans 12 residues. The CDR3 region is CANFRINYGYTF. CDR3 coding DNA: TGTGCCAACTTCAGGATTAACTATGGCTACACCTTC.

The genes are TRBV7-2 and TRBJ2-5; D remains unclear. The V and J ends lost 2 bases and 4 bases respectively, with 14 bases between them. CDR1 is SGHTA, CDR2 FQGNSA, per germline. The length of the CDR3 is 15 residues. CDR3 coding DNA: TGTGCCAGCAGCTTATTTGGGCTGGAACCAGAGACCCAGTACTTC. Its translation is CASSLFGLEPETQYF.

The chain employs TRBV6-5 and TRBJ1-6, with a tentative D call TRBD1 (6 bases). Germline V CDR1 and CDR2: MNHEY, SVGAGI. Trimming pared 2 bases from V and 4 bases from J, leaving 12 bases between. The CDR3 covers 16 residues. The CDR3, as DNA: TGTGCCAGCAGTTACATGGCAGGGGCTTATAATTCACCCCTCCACTTT. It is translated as CASSYMAGAYNSPLHF.